This T cell receptor beta chain emerged from a study of shared clonotypes between healthy human individuals. Looking at the study overall: Donor composition was two women and a few men, aged 18 to 49. Study-wide results and caveats: Four donors shared about 4.5% of their naive CD4 clonotypes. Blood was the only sampled material, and tissue repertoires likely differ.

The V and J ends lost 7 bases and 2 bases respectively, with 14 bases between them. Per germline, CDR1 SGHRS and CDR2 YFSETQ. The CDR3 runs to 14 residues. This table comes from immunoSEQ multiplex PCR, and its TCRdb copy is limited to in-frame clones, with some not included. The table records around 2.1 million clones, approximately 94% of them present only once. A note on this clone: No antigen is known for it.

Investigators divided CD4+ cells into CD45RA+ naive and CD45RA-negative memory subsets. This chain joins TRBV5-1 and TRBJ2-3; D is possibly TRBD1 or TRBD2 (7 bases each). Sequencing input: naive CD4+ T cells sorted from blood. Subset reported: CD45RA+ positively selected. This sequence originates from a man younger than 35 in good health. CDR3 region: CASWGGQPTDTQYF. The CDR3, as DNA: TGCGCCAGCTGGGGGGGACAGCCCACAGATACGCAGTATTTT.